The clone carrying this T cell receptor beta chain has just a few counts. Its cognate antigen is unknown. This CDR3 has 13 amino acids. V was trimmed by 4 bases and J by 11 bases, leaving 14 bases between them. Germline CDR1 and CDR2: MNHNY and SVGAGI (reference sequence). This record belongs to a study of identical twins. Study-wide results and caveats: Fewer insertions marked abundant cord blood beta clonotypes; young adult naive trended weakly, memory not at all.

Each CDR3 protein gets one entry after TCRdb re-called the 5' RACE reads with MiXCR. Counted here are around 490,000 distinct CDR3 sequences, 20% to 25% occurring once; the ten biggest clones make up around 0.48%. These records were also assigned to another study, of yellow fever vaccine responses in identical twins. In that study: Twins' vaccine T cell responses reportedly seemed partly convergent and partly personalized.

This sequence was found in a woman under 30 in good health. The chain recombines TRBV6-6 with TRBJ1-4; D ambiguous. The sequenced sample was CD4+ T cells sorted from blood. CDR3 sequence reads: CASSLRVTEKLFF. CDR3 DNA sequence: TGTGCCAGCAGTTTGAGGGTTACCGAGAAACTGTTTTTT.